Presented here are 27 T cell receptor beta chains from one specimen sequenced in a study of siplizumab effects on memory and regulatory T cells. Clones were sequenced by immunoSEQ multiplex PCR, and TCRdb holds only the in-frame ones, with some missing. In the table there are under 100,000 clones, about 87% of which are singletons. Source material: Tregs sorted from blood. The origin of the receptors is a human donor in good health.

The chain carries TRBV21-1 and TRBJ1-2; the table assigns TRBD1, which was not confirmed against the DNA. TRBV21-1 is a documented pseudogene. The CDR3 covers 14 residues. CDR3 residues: CASNGTGVDHGYTF. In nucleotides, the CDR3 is TGTGCCAGCAATGGGACAGGGGTCGACCATGGCTACACCTTC.

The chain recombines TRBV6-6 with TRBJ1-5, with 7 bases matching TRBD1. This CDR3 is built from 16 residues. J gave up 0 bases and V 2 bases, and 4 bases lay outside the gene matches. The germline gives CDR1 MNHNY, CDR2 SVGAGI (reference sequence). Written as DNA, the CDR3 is TGTGCCAGCAGTTACGGGACAGATTATAGCAATCAGCCCCAGCATTTT. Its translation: CASSYGTDYSNQPQHF.

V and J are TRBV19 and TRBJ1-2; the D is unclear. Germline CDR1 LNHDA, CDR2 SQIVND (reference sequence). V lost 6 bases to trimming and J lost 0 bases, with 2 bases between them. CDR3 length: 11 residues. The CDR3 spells CASRTNYGYTF. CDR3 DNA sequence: TGTGCCAGTAGGACTAACTATGGCTACACCTTC.

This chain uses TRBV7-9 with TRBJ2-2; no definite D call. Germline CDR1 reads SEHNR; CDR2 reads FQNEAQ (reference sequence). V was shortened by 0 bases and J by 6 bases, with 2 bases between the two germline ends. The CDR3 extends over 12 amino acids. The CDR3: CASSLASGELFF. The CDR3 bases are TGTGCCAGCAGCTTAGCGTCCGGGGAGCTGTTTTTT.

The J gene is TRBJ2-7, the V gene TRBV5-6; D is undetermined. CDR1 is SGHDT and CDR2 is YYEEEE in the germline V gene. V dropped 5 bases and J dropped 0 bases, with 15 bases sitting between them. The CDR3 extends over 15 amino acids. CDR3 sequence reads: CASRLIGETSYEQYF. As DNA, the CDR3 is TGTGCCAGCAGACTGATAGGCGAAACCTCCTACGAGCAGTACTTC.

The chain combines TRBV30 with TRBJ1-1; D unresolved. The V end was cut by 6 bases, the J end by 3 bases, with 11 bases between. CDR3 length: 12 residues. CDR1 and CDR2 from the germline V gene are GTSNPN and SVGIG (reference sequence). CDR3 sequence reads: CACKEGYTEAFF. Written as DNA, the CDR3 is TGTGCCTGTAAAGAGGGTTACACTGAAGCTTTCTTT.

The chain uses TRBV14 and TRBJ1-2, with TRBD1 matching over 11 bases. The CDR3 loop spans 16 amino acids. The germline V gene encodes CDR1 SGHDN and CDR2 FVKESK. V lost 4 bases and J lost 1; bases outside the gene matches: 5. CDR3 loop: CASSRAGTGGNYGYTF. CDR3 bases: TGTGCCAGCAGCCGAGCAGGGACAGGGGGTAACTATGGCTACACCTTC.

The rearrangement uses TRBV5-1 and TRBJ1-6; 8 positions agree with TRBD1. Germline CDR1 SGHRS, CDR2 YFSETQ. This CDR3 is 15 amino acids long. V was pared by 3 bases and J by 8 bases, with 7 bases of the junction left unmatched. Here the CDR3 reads CASSSWTGMDSPLHF. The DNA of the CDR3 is TGCGCCAGCAGCTCCTGGACAGGGATGGATTCACCCCTCCACTTT.

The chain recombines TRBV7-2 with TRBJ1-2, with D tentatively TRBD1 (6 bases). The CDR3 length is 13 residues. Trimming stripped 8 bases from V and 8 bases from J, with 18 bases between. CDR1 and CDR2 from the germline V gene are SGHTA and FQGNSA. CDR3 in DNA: TGTGCCAGCCCATATGCGGGGGGCAGCGGCTACACCTTC. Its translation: CASPYAGGSGYTF.

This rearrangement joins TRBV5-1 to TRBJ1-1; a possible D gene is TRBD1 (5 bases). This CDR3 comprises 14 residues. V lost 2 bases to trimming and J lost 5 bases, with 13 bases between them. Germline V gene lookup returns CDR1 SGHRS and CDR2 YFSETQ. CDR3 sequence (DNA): TGCGCCAGCAGCTTTGACAGCCGGGGGACTGAAGCTTTCTTT. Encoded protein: CASSFDSRGTEAFF.

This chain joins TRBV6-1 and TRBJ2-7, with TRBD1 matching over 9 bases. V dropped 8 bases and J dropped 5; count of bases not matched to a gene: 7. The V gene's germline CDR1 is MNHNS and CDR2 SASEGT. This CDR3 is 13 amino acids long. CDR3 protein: CASSRTGVHEQYF. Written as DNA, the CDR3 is TGTGCCAGCTCAAGGACAGGGGTCCACGAGCAGTACTTC.

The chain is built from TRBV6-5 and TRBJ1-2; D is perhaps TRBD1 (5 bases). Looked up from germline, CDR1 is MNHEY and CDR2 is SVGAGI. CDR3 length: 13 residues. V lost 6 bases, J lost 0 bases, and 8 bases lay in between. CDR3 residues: CASSQGSNYGYTF. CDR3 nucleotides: TGTGCCAGCAGCCAGGGATCTAACTATGGCTACACCTTC.

CDR3 DNA: TGTGCCAGCAGCTTGAGTAGCGGTTCAATCACGGCGGGGGGCGATACGCAGTATTTT. Translation: CASSLSSGSITAGGDTQYF. V is TRBV7-9 and J is TRBJ2-3, with 8 nucleotides matching TRBD2. The CDR3 contains 19 residues. V shed 3 bases, J shed 6 bases, and the junction held 20 bases outside the gene matches. CDR1 SEHNR and CDR2 FQNEAQ come from the germline V gene (reference sequence).

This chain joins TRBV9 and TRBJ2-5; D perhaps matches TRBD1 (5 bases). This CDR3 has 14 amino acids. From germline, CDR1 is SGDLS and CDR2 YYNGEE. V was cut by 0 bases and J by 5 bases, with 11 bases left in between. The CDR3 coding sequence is TGTGCCAGCAGCGTAGCGGCAGGGCCGGAGACCCAGTACTTC. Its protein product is CASSVAAGPETQYF.

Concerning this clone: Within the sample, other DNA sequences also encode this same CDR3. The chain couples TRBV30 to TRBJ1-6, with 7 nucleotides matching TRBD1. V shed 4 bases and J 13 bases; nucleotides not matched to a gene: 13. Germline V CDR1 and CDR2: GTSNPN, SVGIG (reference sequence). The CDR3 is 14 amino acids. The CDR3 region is CAWILSGGESPLHF. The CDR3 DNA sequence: TGTGCCTGGATCTTATCAGGGGGTGAATCGCCCCTCCACTTT.

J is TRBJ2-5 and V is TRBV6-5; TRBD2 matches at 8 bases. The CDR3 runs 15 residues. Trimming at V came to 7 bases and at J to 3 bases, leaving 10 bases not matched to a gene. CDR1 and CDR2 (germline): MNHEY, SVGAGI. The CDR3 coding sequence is TGTGCCAGCACTTTCCGGGGGGGCTGGGAAGAGACCCAGTACTTC. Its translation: CASTFRGGWEETQYF.

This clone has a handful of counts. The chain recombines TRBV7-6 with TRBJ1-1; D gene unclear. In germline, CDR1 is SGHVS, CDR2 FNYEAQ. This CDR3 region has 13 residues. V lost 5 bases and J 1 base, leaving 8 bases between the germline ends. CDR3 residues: CASSPYANTEAFF. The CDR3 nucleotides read TGTGCCAGCAGCCCATATGCGAACACTGAAGCTTTCTTT.

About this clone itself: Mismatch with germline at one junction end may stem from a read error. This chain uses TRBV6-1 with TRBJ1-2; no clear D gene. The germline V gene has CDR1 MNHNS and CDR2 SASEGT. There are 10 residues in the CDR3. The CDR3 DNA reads TGTGCCAGCAGTGAATGGGCCGTGGTCTTC. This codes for CASSEWAVVF.

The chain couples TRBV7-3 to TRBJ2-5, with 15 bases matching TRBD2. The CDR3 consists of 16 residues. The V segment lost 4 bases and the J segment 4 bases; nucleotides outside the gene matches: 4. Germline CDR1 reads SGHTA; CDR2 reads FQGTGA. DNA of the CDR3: TGTGCCAGCAGCTCGGGACTAGCGGGGGGCATAGAGACCCAGTACTTC. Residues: CASSSGLAGGIETQYF.

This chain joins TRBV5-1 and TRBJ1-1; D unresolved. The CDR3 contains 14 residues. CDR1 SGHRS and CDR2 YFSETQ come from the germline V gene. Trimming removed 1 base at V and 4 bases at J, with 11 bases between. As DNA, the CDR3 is TGCGCCAGCAGCTTGAGGACGGAGCCCACTGAAGCTTTCTTT. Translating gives CASSLRTEPTEAFF.

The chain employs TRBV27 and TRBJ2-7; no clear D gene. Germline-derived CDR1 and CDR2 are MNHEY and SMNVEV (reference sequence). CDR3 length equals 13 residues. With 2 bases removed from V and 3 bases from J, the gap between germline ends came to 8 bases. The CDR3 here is CASSLTPNYEQYF. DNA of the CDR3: TGTGCCAGCAGTTTAACCCCCAACTACGAGCAGTACTTC.

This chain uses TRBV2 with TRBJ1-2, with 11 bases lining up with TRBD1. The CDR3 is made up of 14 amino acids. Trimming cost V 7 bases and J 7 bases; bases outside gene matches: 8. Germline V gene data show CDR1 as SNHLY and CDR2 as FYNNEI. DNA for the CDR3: TGTGCCAGCAAATTGGGACAGGGGGTATTTGGCTACACCTTC. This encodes CASKLGQGVFGYTF.

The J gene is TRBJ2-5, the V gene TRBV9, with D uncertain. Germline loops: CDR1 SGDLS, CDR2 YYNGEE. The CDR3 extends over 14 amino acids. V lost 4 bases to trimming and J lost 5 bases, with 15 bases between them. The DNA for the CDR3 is TGTGCCAGCAGCCCCCGTTCGAGCGTTGAGACCCAGTACTTC. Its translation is CASSPRSSVETQYF. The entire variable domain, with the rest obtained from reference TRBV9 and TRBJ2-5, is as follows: DSGVTQTPKHLITATGQRVTLRCSPRSGDLSVYWYQQSLDQGLQFLIQYYNGEERAKGNILERFSAQQFPDLHSELNLSSLELGDSALYFCASSPRSSVETQYFGPGTRLLVL.

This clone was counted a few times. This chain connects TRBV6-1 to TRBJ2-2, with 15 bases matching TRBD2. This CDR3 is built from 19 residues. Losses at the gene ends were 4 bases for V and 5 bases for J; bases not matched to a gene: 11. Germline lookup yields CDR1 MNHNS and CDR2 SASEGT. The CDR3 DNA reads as TGTGCCAGCAGTGCGGCCCCGGGACTAGCGGGGGGACGGACCGGGGAGCTGTTTTTT. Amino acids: CASSAAPGLAGGRTGELFF.

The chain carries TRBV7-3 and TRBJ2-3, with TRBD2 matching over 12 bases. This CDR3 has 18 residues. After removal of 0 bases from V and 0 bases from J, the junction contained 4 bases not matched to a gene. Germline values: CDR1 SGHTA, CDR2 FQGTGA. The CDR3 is CASSLTGTSGSSTDTQYF. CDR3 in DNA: TGTGCCAGCAGCTTAACAGGGACTAGCGGGTCTAGCACAGATACGCAGTATTTT.

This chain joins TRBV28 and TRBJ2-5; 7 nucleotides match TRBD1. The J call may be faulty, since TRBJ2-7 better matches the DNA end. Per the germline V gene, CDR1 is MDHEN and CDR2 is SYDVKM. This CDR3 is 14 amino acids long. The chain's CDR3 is CASSSLDRAGEQYF. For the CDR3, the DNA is TGTGCCAGCAGTTCCCTCGACAGGGCGGGCGAGCAGTACTTC.

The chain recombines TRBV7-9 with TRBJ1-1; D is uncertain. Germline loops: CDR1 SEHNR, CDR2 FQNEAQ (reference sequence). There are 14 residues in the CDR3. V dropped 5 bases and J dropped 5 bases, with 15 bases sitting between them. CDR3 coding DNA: TGTGCCAGCAGCCCAGTGGTAGGAGCAACTGAAGCTTTCTTT. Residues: CASSPVVGATEAFF.